Listed below are T cell receptor beta chains from one sample, sequenced in a study of technical replicates of blood from a handful of donors. Measured with immunoSEQ multiplex PCR; TCRdb has only the in-frame clones, and not every one. The data contain 80,000 to 95,000 clones, about 96% of them singletons. The sequenced material came from T cells isolated from PBMCs. The receptors stem from a human donor in good health. The CDR3 runs from the conserved cysteine through the conserved F or W. A D gene is named only where the DNA matches it firmly. Part of the rows lack a size; the others show once, few, many or a class for expanded clones.

cdr3_aa: CAISRLAEPTNNEQFF
cdr3_nt: TGTGCCATCTCGAGACTAGCGGAGCCCACAAACAATGAGCAGTTCTTC
clone_size: -
v_call: TRBV10-3
d_call: TRBD2
j_call: TRBJ2-1

cdr3_aa: CASSLGVGTEAFF
cdr3_nt: TGTGCCAGCAGCCTTGGAGTAGGCACTGAAGCTTTCTTT
clone_size: -
v_call: TRBV2
d_call: -
j_call: TRBJ1-1

cdr3_aa: CASSLNTGTSEDEQYF
cdr3_nt: TGTGCCAGCAGCTTGAATACCGGGACTAGCGAGGACGAGCAGTACTTC
clone_size: -
v_call: TRBV7-4
d_call: TRBD2
j_call: TRBJ2-7

cdr3_aa: CASSELSGSPAKLFF
cdr3_nt: TGTGCCAGCAGTGAACTTTCAGGGTCTCCCGCAAAACTGTTTTTT
clone_size: -
v_call: TRBV6-1
d_call: -
j_call: TRBJ1-4

cdr3_aa: CASRDSSTDTQYF
cdr3_nt: TGTGCCAGCCGGGACTCGAGCACAGATACGCAGTATTTT
clone_size: -
v_call: TRBV7-3
d_call: -
j_call: TRBJ2-3

cdr3_aa: CASPGRLVNEQFF
cdr3_nt: TGTGCCTCCCCTGGGAGACTGGTCAATGAGCAGTTCTTC
clone_size: -
v_call: TRBV30
d_call: -
j_call: TRBJ2-1

cdr3_aa: CASSVEDRGHYGYTF
cdr3_nt: TGTGCCAGCAGTGTTGAGGACAGGGGGCACTATGGCTACACCTTC
clone_size: -
v_call: TRBV25-1
d_call: TRBD1
j_call: TRBJ1-2

cdr3_aa: CASSQDSPGTEAFF
cdr3_nt: TGCGCCAGCAGCCAAGATAGTCCGGGGACTGAAGCTTTCTTT
clone_size: -
v_call: TRBV4-3
d_call: -
j_call: TRBJ1-1

cdr3_aa: CASSFRTSGIGTDTQYF
cdr3_nt: TGTGCCAGCAGCTTCCGGACTAGCGGGATCGGCACAGATACGCAGTATTTT
clone_size: -
v_call: TRBV5-8
d_call: TRBD2
j_call: TRBJ2-3

cdr3_aa: CASSELGKRGMSNQPQHF
cdr3_nt: TGTGCCAGCAGTGAATTGGGTAAGAGGGGGATGAGCAATCAGCCCCAGCATTTT
clone_size: -
v_call: TRBV25-1
d_call: -
j_call: TRBJ1-5

cdr3_aa: CASSLQGEGTEAFF
cdr3_nt: TGTGCCAGCAGCTTACAGGGGGAAGGCACTGAAGCTTTCTTT
clone_size: -
v_call: TRBV9
d_call: TRBD1
j_call: TRBJ1-1

cdr3_aa: CASSTVPEEPGGLIEKLFF
cdr3_nt: TGTGCCAGCTCTACCGTACCGGAGGAGCCAGGGGGCTTGATCGAAAAACTGTTTTTT
clone_size: -
v_call: TRBV18
d_call: TRBD1
j_call: TRBJ1-4

cdr3_aa: CASSQGEAGSDEQYF
cdr3_nt: TGCGCCAGCAGCCAAGGTGAAGCAGGGTCTGACGAGCAGTACTTC
clone_size: -
v_call: TRBV4-3
d_call: -
j_call: TRBJ2-7

cdr3_aa: CARRDGNTGELFF
cdr3_nt: TGTGCCAGGCGGGACGGGAACACCGGGGAGCTGTTTTTT
clone_size: few
v_call: TRBV19
d_call: -
j_call: TRBJ2-2

cdr3_aa: CASSSGTSGFEQYF
cdr3_nt: TGTGCCAGCAGCTCGGGGACTAGCGGCTTCGAGCAGTACTTC
clone_size: -
v_call: TRBV5-6
d_call: TRBD2
j_call: TRBJ2-7

cdr3_aa: CASSQELEREFDNEQFF
cdr3_nt: TGCGCCAGCAGCCAAGAATTGGAGCGGGAGTTTGACAATGAGCAGTTCTTC
clone_size: -
v_call: TRBV4-1
d_call: TRBD2
j_call: TRBJ2-1

cdr3_aa: CASSLRGTGELFF
cdr3_nt: TGTGCCAGCAGTTTGCGTGGCACCGGGGAGCTGTTTTTT
clone_size: -
v_call: TRBV28
d_call: -
j_call: TRBJ2-2

cdr3_aa: CASSRSKLSGGDTQYF
cdr3_nt: TGCGCCAGCAGCCGAAGTAAACTATCGGGGGGAGATACGCAGTATTTT
clone_size: -
v_call: TRBV4-1
d_call: TRBD2
j_call: TRBJ2-3

cdr3_aa: CASSQGHGRAGYEQYF
cdr3_nt: TGCGCCAGCAGCCAAGGCCACGGGAGGGCCGGGTACGAGCAGTACTTC
clone_size: once
v_call: TRBV4-1
d_call: TRBD2
j_call: TRBJ2-7

cdr3_aa: CASSQAPGLAEYTGELFF
cdr3_nt: TGCGCCAGCAGCCAAGCCCCGGGACTAGCGGAATATACCGGGGAGCTGTTTTTT
clone_size: -
v_call: TRBV4-3
d_call: TRBD2
j_call: TRBJ2-2

cdr3_aa: CASRARDTKNTEAFF
cdr3_nt: TGTGCCAGCAGAGCCCGGGACACTAAGAACACTGAAGCTTTCTTT
clone_size: -
v_call: TRBV9
d_call: -
j_call: TRBJ1-1

cdr3_aa: CASRETGYSNQPQHF
cdr3_nt: TGTGCCAGTAGGGAGACAGGGTATAGCAATCAGCCCCAGCATTTT
clone_size: once
v_call: TRBV19
d_call: TRBD1
j_call: TRBJ1-5